This paragraph covers one T cell receptor beta chain sequence. The data derive from a study of siplizumab effects on memory and regulatory T cells. Sequencing used immunoSEQ multiplex PCR; TCRdb keeps in-frame clones, though not all of them. The sample lists approximately 91,000 clones; approximately 95% were seen once. Trimming left V 2 bases short and J 0 bases short, with 14 bases between. Germline loops: CDR1 SGHAT, CDR2 FQNNGV. The CDR3 runs to 17 residues. The receptor was isolated from a human donor in good health. The chain combines TRBV11-2 with TRBJ1-5; D is uncertain. Sequenced: CD8+ T cells sorted from blood. The CDR3 DNA reads as TGTGCCAGCAGCTTATTTGGTCAGAGGAATAGCAATCAGCCCCAGCATTTT. Translating it yields CASSLFGQRNSNQPQHF.